The T cell receptor (beta chain) described here comes from a study of cytomegalovirus exposure and HLA in healthy donors (dated by TCRdb to between 2016 and 2019). About the full investigation: In an earlier analysis of 587 of the donors, approximately 300 Gb of sequence data and 90 million to 120 million unique TCR beta sequences from about 179 million T cells were reported. Around 300 gigabases of sequencing data and tens of millions of unique TCR sequences were included in an early release covering about 600 HLA-typed donors. A later analysis re-analyzed previously published TCR beta repertoires from 600 to 850 donors and added high-resolution HLA genotyping to study TCR occurrence patterns. In the later analysis, no new phenotypic data were used to find candidate immune exposures; instead, reliance was placed on TCR beta sequences and their occurrence across donors. Class I and class II HLA loci were covered by the typing at four-digit resolution. High-throughput TCR immunosequencing, statistical association of individual TCRs with disease status, and machine learning were combined to predict cytomegalovirus infection status. All discovery cohort repertoires had been generated on a single sequencing platform. On average, about 200,000 unique TCR beta nucleotide sequences were sequenced per donor among a few hundred genotyped donors of the cohort, with around 19% of those sequences being non-productive. Of the roughly 400 genotyped donors, about 80% fell in the genetic ancestry cluster associated with self-reported Caucasian donors. Roughly 5 DR-DQ haplotypes were handled as single units for association and clustering, since linkage in the cohort was strong. Besides the first cohort of some 670 subjects, a separate validation cohort made up of about 120 different subjects was used. The study used immunosequencing to profile the T cell repertoires of under 700 subjects and linked those repertoires to cytomegalovirus serostatus. The number of donors typed differed by locus, with 629-630 for A, B, C, DRB1 and DQB1, roughly 550 for DQA1, over 600 for DPA1, and around 450 for DPB1. Alongside the repertoire data, information on donor age, sex, ethnicity and CMV serostatus was compiled. A later genetic analysis took genome-wide SNP genotypes for about three fifths of the roughly 700 donors and used that subset as a discovery cohort. The study aimed to test whether signatures of past pathogen exposure could be identified by cataloging public T cell receptors. An earlier analysis of around 640 of the donors used high-throughput TCR beta sequencing to judge whether each TCR beta V gene segment behaved as functional or pseudogenic.

Receptors were amplified or captured by the immunoSEQ multiplex PCR assay. A mixture of 60 forward primers for TCR Vbeta segments and 13 reverse primers for TCR Jbeta segments was used in the multiplex PCR. A multiplex PCR assay on genomic DNA amplified the CDR3 region of rearranged TCR beta genes. The Illumina HiSeq System was used to sequence the amplified TCR beta libraries as 87-base-pair reads. Per the original workflow: Across the 600 to 700 repertoires, a later analysis counted about 81 million unique TCR beta chains, some 11 million of which were shared by at least two donors. Raw reads were error-corrected and collapsed into unique sequences by a nearest-neighbor algorithm in which closely related sequences were merged to remove PCR and sequencing errors. V, D and J gene segments were assigned by aligning CDR3 sequences to IMGT reference sequences. For a sequence to be retained, at least a six-nucleotide match to both a V gene segment and a J gene segment was required. Rearrangements were called productive when the CDR3 lacked stop codons and stayed in frame with V and J; all others were non-productive. Following IMGT convention, CDR3 was defined as the stretch from the second conserved V-encoded cysteine up to the conserved J-encoded phenylalanine. Sequences without an unambiguous match to a single V gene segment were excluded from the earlier analysis of about 600 of the donors. In an earlier analysis of roughly 500 of the donors, V segments were called functional above 56.7% productive rearrangements and were called segregating when the between-donor standard deviation exceeded 5%. A statistical classification framework was built to diagnose cytomegalovirus status from the catalog of TCR beta chain sequences. A later analysis assigned V and J genes by comparing TCR nucleotide sequences with IMGT/GENE-DB human TR gene sequences. In a later analysis, CDR3 sequences and most-parsimonious VDJ recombination scenarios were assigned using the TCRdist pipeline. In a later analysis, each TCR beta chain was defined by its CDR3 amino acid sequence together with its V-gene family, and reads lacking a unique V-gene family were excluded. As a way to deal with suspected cross-contamination and a sequencing artifact, a later analysis dropped approximately 570 nucleotide sequences that were highly shared and had low generation probability. In a later analysis, a clonal expansion index for each public chain was calculated from normalized within-repertoire ranks of inferred template counts. Generation probabilities in a later analysis came from a VDJ recombination model fitted to out-of-frame rearrangements, and those results were checked against IGoR. Hypergeometric tests were used in a later analysis to score TCR-TCR, TCR-HLA and TCR-CMV co-occurrence, with a repertoire-size bias correction applied to the TCR pairs. False discovery rates were estimated in a later analysis by permuting HLA or CMV assignments 20 times. In a later analysis, co-occurring TCRs were grouped using DBSCAN, and TCRdist sequence similarity was added for clustering within HLA-allele-positive subsets. Co-occurrence clustering excluded repertoires with fewer than 30,000 or more than 120,000 public chains, plus five with anomalous nucleotide sharing. Not all clones reach the TCRdb copy of this immuneACCESS table, which keeps in-frame sequences only. Checked studies attribute under half of the gap to unresolved V genes and leave the rest unexplained. The DNA gave D and trimming, while V, J and clone size come from that table. The sample table shows 52,000 or so clones, and 70% to 80% are seen once. Of the sample, over 1.1% is held by the ten largest clones.

From the germline V gene, CDR1 is SGHRS and CDR2 is YFSETQ. Trimming leaves V shorter by 4 bases and J shorter by 8 bases, with the junction holding 15 bases beyond the gene matches. The CDR3 measures 17 amino acids from cysteine to phenylalanine. The DNA shown is the 51-base CDR3, in frame from base 1. The cohort comprised more than 550 healthy bone marrow donors. At the time of sampling, every cohort member was nominally healthy, though immune exposures that went unrecorded were likely present. The donor tested CMV seronegative and was one of the 352 seronegative cohort members. A peripheral blood sample was collected from each donor, and TCR beta sequencing was performed on peripheral blood mononuclear cells. The Qiagen DNeasy Blood Extraction Kit was used to extract genomic DNA from the blood cell samples. What the work shows at the level of the full study, not this receptor alone: In a later analysis, more than 15,000 TCR beta sequences were associated with specific HLA alleles at a false discovery rate of 0.05. V-gene and J-gene trimming of TCR beta chains was associated with a missense DCLRE1C variant in a later genetic analysis, and the association was replicated in an independent cohort. In vitro tests confirmed that a few of the cytomegalovirus-associated TCR beta chains recognize cytomegalovirus antigens. Some IMGT-functional V segments, including TRBV6-2 and TRBV6-3, could not be told apart with the 87-base-pair reads, so those segments were excluded. Because some donors lacked HLA typing at each locus, the association tests relied only on the typed subset. Compared with the approximately 700-donor mean, donors in an Asian-associated ancestry cluster had fewer N-insertions in productive TCRs, according to a later genetic analysis. Only TCR beta chains were sequenced in this cohort, and the absence of alpha or paired-chain data limited detectable features. According to the authors, the approach could potentially be generalized to other disease states and immunological phenotypes. Assigning TCR associations to individual alleles was difficult when HLA alleles, especially DR and DQ, strongly co-occurred. A further reported finding was that TCR beta sequences accurately predicted the HLA-A and HLA-B alleles for most subjects in the first cohort. Roughly uniform sequencing depth across donors was assumed in presence/absence analyses, although this assumption may not hold. In a later analysis, HLA-associated TCR beta chains were found to be more clonally expanded and to have lower generation probabilities than equally common non-associated chains. In an earlier analysis of around 600 of the donors, most TCR beta V segments appeared in productive rearrangements about 87% or about 30% of the time, broadly matching IMGT annotations. For the cohort, immune exposure information was limited to CMV serostatus. Linkage disequilibrium might explain the correlated functional status among segregating V segments, but an unknown experimental factor could not be ruled out. According to a later analysis, TCR association rates differed among HLA loci, with DRB1 alleles showing the most associated TCRs and HLA-C alleles showing the fewest. According to a later analysis, most CMV-associated TCR beta chains appeared to be HLA-restricted, and the HLA associations seemed to be driven largely by CMV exposure. The study gave a list of around 170 TCR beta chains associated with cytomegalovirus. Because counts were too low, more than 15 rarely observed V segments, including chromosome 9 orphons, were left out of the earlier analysis of several hundred of the donors. The classifier was reported to diagnose cytomegalovirus status with high specificity and sensitivity in both the original cohort and the validation cohort. Most TCR sequences were seen in very few donors, while some public TCRs were found in many individuals. Several of the top co-occurrence clusters appeared to be linked to parvovirus B19, influenza, CMV and Epstein-Barr virus, according to a later analysis. A cluster of highly shared sequence variants was judged likely to be a technical artifact of the sequencing pipeline.

A word on this clone: What antigen it recognizes has not been identified. Base-call qualities are not available, and no considerably larger clone is one nucleotide away.

The chain couples TRBV5-1 to TRBJ1-6, with TRBD1 matching 7 junction bases. Sequences were obtained from PBMCs. The clonotype comes from a female donor in good health and CMV-seronegative. The sequenced DNA: TGCGCCAGCAGCGCAACCTACACAGGGGCAGTTTATTCACCCCTCCACTTT. It is translated as CASSATYTGAVYSPLHF. Reference TRBV5-1 and TRBJ1-6 proteins supply the regions before and after the CDR3; the full variable domain is: KAGVTQTPRYLIKTRGQQVTLSCSPISGHRSVSWYQQTPGQGLQFLFEYFSETQRNKGNFPGRFSGRQFSNSRSEMNVSTLELGDSALYLCASSATYTGAVYSPLHFGNGTRLTVT.